This T cell receptor (beta chain) comes out of a study of cytomegalovirus exposure and HLA in healthy donors. Vbeta (60) and Jbeta (13) primers were used in the PCR. The data were produced by immunoSEQ multiplex PCR, yet TCRdb's version contains in-frame clones alone and is incomplete. The repertoire holds about 97,000 clones, roughly 82% seen once, with about 10% in the top ten. The sample holds one count of this clone. The CDR3 consists of 15 residues. The clonotype was recovered from a man aged 45-65 years in good health and CMV-seronegative. The rearrangement uses TRBV1 and TRBJ1-5; the table's D call, TRBD1, was not checked against the DNA. TRBV1 constitutes a pseudogene. Sequencing was carried out using PBMCs. CDR3 in DNA: TGCACCAGCAGCCAAGCAGACAGCAGCAATCAGCCCCAGCATTTT. This codes for CTSSQADSSNQPQHF.